One and the same sample provided the 15 T cell receptor beta chains below, sequenced in a study of T cell changes during pregnancy in multiple sclerosis. Some clones are missing from TCRdb's copy, which holds only in-frame ones; the method was immunoSEQ multiplex PCR. The sample has roughly 72,000 clones, around 94% seen once. The specimen was CD4+ T cells from peripheral blood mononuclear cells, collected after pregnancy. The origin of the receptors is a female donor with multiple sclerosis, enrolled in a pregnancy study.

V is TRBV28 and J is TRBJ1-2; no definite D call. The germline gives CDR1 MDHEN, CDR2 SYDVKM. The V gene lost 2 bases and the J gene lost 4 bases, with 8 bases spanning the gap. The CDR3 runs to 13 residues. In nucleotides, the CDR3 is TGTGCCAGCAGTTTAGCGGAGCGCTATGGCTACACCTTC. Its protein product is CASSLAERYGYTF.

This CDR3 reads CASSQVASGLAGAYEQYF. In DNA form, the CDR3 reads TGTGCCAGCAGCCAAGTAGCCTCAGGACTAGCGGGAGCCTACGAGCAGTACTTC. The chain is built from TRBV4-2 and TRBJ2-7; 13 bases match TRBD2. Germline assignment: CDR1 LGHNA and CDR2 YNFKEQ. V shed 1 base and J 2 bases; nucleotides not matched to a gene: 8. This CDR3 spans 18 amino acids.

This clone has just one count. The chain couples TRBV28 to TRBJ1-3, with 9 bases that match TRBD1. J gave up 4 bases and V 6 bases, and 7 bases lay outside the gene matches. The CDR3 has 15 residues. CDR1 and CDR2 from the germline V gene are MDHEN and SYDVKM. The CDR3 here is CASSTQGALGNTIYF. CDR3 in DNA: TGTGCCAGCAGCACACAGGGGGCCTTAGGAAACACCATATATTTT.

The chain links TRBV19 to TRBJ2-3; D might be TRBD1 (6 bases). Germline V gene lookup returns CDR1 LNHDA and CDR2 SQIVND (reference sequence). CDR3 length: 17 residues. With 7 bases removed from V and 1 base from J, the gap between germline ends came to 21 bases. The CDR3 nucleotides are TGTGCCAGTACCCGTTGGGGGCTACAATACCGCACAGATACGCAGTATTTT. Translating it yields CASTRWGLQYRTDTQYF.

The J gene is TRBJ2-2, the V gene TRBV4-1; 7 nucleotides align to TRBD2. Trimming removed 1 base from V and 4 bases from J; junction bases left unmatched: 3. The CDR3 contains 15 residues. Germline V gene data show CDR1 as MGHRA and CDR2 as YSYEKL. The chain's CDR3 is CASSQAGGRTGELFF. The CDR3 DNA follows: TGCGCCAGCAGCCAAGCGGGGGGACGCACCGGGGAGCTGTTTTTT.

This clone appeared once. V and J are TRBV6-5 and TRBJ2-1; 9 bases align to TRBD1. Per the germline V gene, CDR1 is MNHEY and CDR2 is SVGAGI. The CDR3 is 16 residues long. The V segment lost 2 bases and the J segment 6 bases; nucleotides outside the gene matches: 8. Here the CDR3 reads CASSYGRDRVVNEQFF. CDR3 coding DNA: TGTGCCAGCAGTTACGGGCGGGACAGGGTGGTCAATGAGCAGTTCTTC.

The V call is TRBV28, the J call TRBJ1-2, with a tentative D call TRBD1 (6 bases). The germline V gene has CDR1 MDHEN and CDR2 SYDVKM. CDR3 length: 11 amino acids. Trimming took off 5 bases at V and 6 bases at J, with 7 bases between the two ends. CDR3 DNA: TGTGCCAGCAGTCACAGGGATGGCTACACCTTC. This sequence encodes CASSHRDGYTF.

The sample holds one count of this clone. The CDR3 loop is CASSLSRTGREQFF. The CDR3 region has the DNA TGTGCCAGCAGCCTAAGCCGGACCGGGAGGGAGCAGTTCTTC. The chain links TRBV7-2 to TRBJ2-1; 7 positions agree with TRBD2. The V gene end was trimmed by 5 bases and the J gene end by 10 bases; junction bases not matched to a gene: 11. Germline V lookup: CDR1 SGHTA, CDR2 FQGNSA. The CDR3 is made up of 14 amino acids.

The genes are TRBV29-1 and TRBJ2-3; TRBD2 aligns across 11 bases. Germline CDR1 reads SQVTM; CDR2 reads ANQGSEA. The CDR3 totals 19 residues. J gave up 1 base and V 3 bases, and 15 bases lay outside the gene matches. The CDR3 loop is CSVESPGLLAGGRTDTQYF. In DNA, the CDR3 is TGCAGCGTTGAGTCCCCAGGGTTGCTAGCGGGAGGACGCACAGATACGCAGTATTTT.

This chain joins TRBV5-4 and TRBJ2-7; 7 bases line up with TRBD1. The CDR3 totals 14 residues. Per germline, CDR1 SGHNT and CDR2 YYREEE (reference sequence). Trimming took 2 bases from V and 3 from J; bases not matched to a gene: 5. DNA for the CDR3: TGTGCCAGCAGCTTCTCGGGACAGCGCTACGAGCAGTACTTC. Encoded protein: CASSFSGQRYEQYF.

The chain combines TRBV28 with TRBJ2-1; D is perhaps TRBD2 (7 bases). CDR3 length: 11 residues. Trimming removed 2 bases from V and 12 bases from J, with 8 bases in between. Germline V gives CDR1 MDHEN, CDR2 SYDVKM. The CDR3 is CASSLRGGQFF. The CDR3 coding sequence is TGTGCCAGCAGTTTAAGGGGGGGGCAGTTCTTC.

This clone has only one observation. An end of the junction differs from the germline gene, which may be a read error. The gene calls are TRBV7-7 and TRBJ2-3; the D gene is possibly TRBD1 (6 bases). The CDR3 consists of 14 residues. Germline-derived CDR1 and CDR2 are SSHAT and FNYEAQ (reference sequence). The CDR3 loop is CASSLGALTDTQYF. CDR3 bases: TGTGCTAGCAGCTTGGGGGCTCTCACAGATACGCAGTATTTT.

The CDR3 DNA follows: TGTGCCAGCAGTGGCCCGACTAGCGGGAAGGCAGATACGCAGTATTTT. It encodes CASSGPTSGKADTQYF. V and J are TRBV6-1 and TRBJ2-3; 11 positions agree with TRBD2. The length of the CDR3 is 16 residues. The J segment lost 4 bases and the V segment lost 4 bases, leaving 7 bases of the junction unmatched. CDR1 is MNHNS and CDR2 is SASEGT in the germline V gene.

V usage is TRBV30 and J usage is TRBJ1-2, with 9 bases that match TRBD1. The trim removed 8 bases at V and 8 bases at J, leaving 6 bases unmatched. Germline CDR1 GTSNPN, CDR2 SVGIG (reference sequence). The CDR3 consists of 11 residues. CDR3 amino acids: CAGTGGGGYTF. In DNA, the CDR3 is TGTGCCGGAACAGGGGGCGGGGGCTACACCTTC.

The rearrangement uses TRBV15 and TRBJ2-2, with a weak D call TRBD1 (6 bases). Germline V gene data show CDR1 as LNHNV and CDR2 as YYDKDF (reference sequence). V was pared by 3 bases and J by 3 bases, with 11 bases between. The length of the CDR3 is 15 residues. DNA for the CDR3: TGTGCCACCAGCAGGGTGGACAGAGACACCGGGGAGCTGTTTTTT. Encoded protein: CATSRVDRDTGELFF.